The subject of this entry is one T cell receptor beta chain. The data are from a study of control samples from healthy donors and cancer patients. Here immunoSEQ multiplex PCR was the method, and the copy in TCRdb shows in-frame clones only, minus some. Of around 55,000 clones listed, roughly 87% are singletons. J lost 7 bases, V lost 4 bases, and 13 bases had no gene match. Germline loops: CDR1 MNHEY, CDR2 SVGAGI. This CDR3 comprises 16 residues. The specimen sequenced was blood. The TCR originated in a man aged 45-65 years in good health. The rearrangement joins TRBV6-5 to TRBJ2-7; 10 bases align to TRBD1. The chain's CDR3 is CASSSVGDRGGGEQYF. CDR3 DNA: TGTGCCAGCAGTTCCGTAGGGGACAGGGGAGGAGGGGAGCAGTACTTC.